The 22 T cell receptor beta chains below were found in one sample sequenced in a study of T cell responses to AZD1222 COVID-19 vaccine. This table comes from immunoSEQ multiplex PCR, and its TCRdb copy is limited to in-frame clones, with some not included. The data contain tens of thousands of clones, roughly nine tenths of them singletons. The sequences come from peripheral blood, collected on day 0 of AZD1222 vaccination. These receptors originate from an adult in good health.

The rearrangement links TRBV11-2 to TRBJ2-7; D remains unclear. CDR1 SGHAT and CDR2 FQNNGV come from the germline V gene. The V end was cut by 0 bases, the J end by 3 bases, with 15 bases between. This CDR3 is built from 16 residues. CDR3 DNA sequence: TGTGCCAGCAGCTTAGATCGCGTGGCGGCAGGCTACGAGCAGTACTTC. This sequence encodes CASSLDRVAAGYEQYF.

The V gene is TRBV28, the J gene TRBJ2-1; D not certain. The CDR3 loop spans 13 amino acids. Germline CDR1 is MDHEN and CDR2 is SYDVKM. The V gene lost 5 bases and the J gene lost 10 bases, with 15 bases spanning the gap. Written as DNA, the CDR3 is TGTGCCAGCAGTATAGTAGGATTCCAAGAGCAGTTCTTC. Amino acids: CASSIVGFQEQFF. The full variable domain, with the rest looked up from reference TRBV28 and TRBJ2-1, is DVKVTQSSRYLVKRTGEKVFLECVQDMDHENMFWYRQDPGLGLRLIYFSYDVKMKEKGDIPEGYSVSREKKERFSLILESASTNQTSMYLCASSIVGFQEQFFGPGTRLTVL.

This rearrangement joins TRBV28 to TRBJ1-4, with D unclear. The CDR3 sequence is 13 residues long. CDR1 is MDHEN, CDR2 SYDVKM, per germline. With 8 bases removed from V and 3 bases from J, the gap between germline ends came to 10 bases. Here the CDR3 reads CASLGPANEKLFF. Written as DNA, the CDR3 is TGTGCCAGCCTGGGCCCCGCTAATGAAAAACTGTTTTTT. The full variable domain, in which reference TRBV28 and TRBJ1-4 provide the parts outside the CDR3, is DVKVTQSSRYLVKRTGEKVFLECVQDMDHENMFWYRQDPGLGLRLIYFSYDVKMKEKGDIPEGYSVSREKKERFSLILESASTNQTSMYLCASLGPANEKLFFGSGTQLSVL.

This CDR3 is CASRGTVTGELFF. Here the CDR3 DNA reads TGCGCCAGCAGGGGGACAGTCACCGGGGAGCTGTTTTTT. The J gene is TRBJ2-2, the V gene TRBV10-1; 7 nucleotides agree with TRBD1. The CDR3 has 13 amino acids. V was pared by 6 bases and J by 4 bases, with 2 bases of the junction left unmatched. Germline lookup yields CDR1 WNHNN and CDR2 SYGVQD (reference sequence).

V is TRBV4-2 and J is TRBJ2-7, with D maybe TRBD1 (5 bases). V was cut by 0 bases and J by 3 bases, with 12 bases left in between. Germline V gene lookup returns CDR1 LGHNA and CDR2 YNFKEQ. The CDR3 contains 15 residues. CDR3 in amino acids: CASSQESQGRYEQYF. CDR3 sequence (DNA): TGTGCCAGCAGCCAAGAAAGCCAGGGCCGCTACGAGCAGTACTTC.

This CDR3 reads CASSFHGQGAPGELFF. The CDR3 coding sequence is TGTGCCAGCAGTTTTCACGGACAGGGGGCTCCGGGGGAGCTGTTTTTT. The chain has TRBV27 and TRBJ2-2; 11 bases match TRBD1. This CDR3 is built from 16 residues. Trimming took 3 bases from V and 8 from J; bases not matched to a gene: 8. Germline V gene sequence: CDR1 MNHEY, CDR2 SMNVEV (reference sequence).

The chain employs TRBV5-5 and TRBJ1-4; no clear D. Per germline, CDR1 SGHKS and CDR2 YYEKEE (reference sequence). The V and J ends lost 1 base and 4 bases respectively, with 11 bases between them. This CDR3 comprises 15 residues. Written as DNA, the CDR3 is TGTGCCAGCAGCTTGTTACGAGGGATTAATGAAAAACTGTTTTTT. Protein product: CASSLLRGINEKLFF.

The chain links TRBV7-3 to TRBJ1-1; no firm D call. Trimming cost V 2 bases and J 5 bases, with 15 bases left between them. The CDR3 is 15 residues long. Germline V lookup: CDR1 SGHTA, CDR2 FQGTGA. The CDR3 bases are TGTGCCAGCAGCTTAGACGCCGGCCTTTCGACTGAAGCTTTCTTT. Its protein product is CASSLDAGLSTEAFF. The variable domain in full, completed from reference TRBV7-3 and TRBJ1-1, reads GAGVSQTPSNKVTEKGKYVELRCDPISGHTALYWYRQSLGQGPEFLIYFQGTGAADDSGLPNDRFFAVRPEGSVSTLKIQRTERGDSAVYLCASSLDAGLSTEAFFGQGTRLTVV.

The chain employs TRBV27 and TRBJ2-3; D is uncertain. The germline V gene has CDR1 MNHEY and CDR2 SMNVEV (reference sequence). The ends were cut back, 2 bases at V and 7 bases at J, with 10 bases in the middle. The CDR3 has 13 amino acids. CDR3: CASSLTVRYTQYF. CDR3 bases: TGTGCCAGCAGTTTAACCGTAAGATATACGCAGTATTTT.

The rearrangement joins TRBV14 to TRBJ1-1; D unclear. Deletions cut 0 bases from V and 0 bases from J, with 8 bases between. Looked up from germline, CDR1 is SGHDN and CDR2 is FVKESK. The length of the CDR3 is 15 residues. This chain's CDR3 is CASSQDTGLNTEAFF. The DNA for the CDR3 is TGTGCCAGCAGCCAAGATACCGGGTTGAACACTGAAGCTTTCTTT.

This clone appeared a few times. This sequence joins TRBV19 and TRBJ1-4, with D possibly being TRBD1 (5 bases). The CDR3 sequence is 18 residues long. CDR1 is LNHDA, CDR2 SQIVND, per germline (reference sequence). The ends were cut back, 7 bases at V and 2 bases at J, with 23 bases in the middle. This CDR3 is CASIGAGKTGTTNEKLFF. As DNA, the CDR3 is TGTGCCAGTATCGGGGCAGGGAAAACGGGCACGACTAATGAAAAACTGTTTTTT.

This chain links TRBV11-1 with TRBJ2-5; no reliable D call. The V end lost 6 bases, the J end lost 2 bases, and 13 bases lay between the germline ends. The germline CDR1 and CDR2 sequences are SGHAT and FQDESV (reference sequence). CDR3 size: 14 residues. The CDR3 region has the DNA TGTGCCAGCAGTGGCGTATTCAATCAAGAGACCCAGTACTTC. Amino acids: CASSGVFNQETQYF.

V gene TRBV6-1 combines with J gene TRBJ2-7, with D tentatively TRBD2 (5 bases). CDR3 size: 15 residues. Germline loops: CDR1 MNHNS, CDR2 SASEGT. Trimming removed 0 bases at V and 2 bases at J, with 11 bases between. The chain's CDR3 is CASSEARAVTYEQYF. DNA of the CDR3: TGTGCCAGCAGTGAAGCGCGGGCAGTAACCTACGAGCAGTACTTC.

The chain couples TRBV6-1 to TRBJ1-3; D is ambiguous. The CDR3 is 13 amino acids. Trimming took 6 bases from V and 4 from J, leaving 10 bases between them. Looked up from germline, CDR1 is MNHNS and CDR2 is SASEGT. The CDR3 coding sequence is TGTGCCAGCAGGCGCGAGGGAGGAAACACCATATATTTT. It translates to CASRREGGNTIYF.

V is TRBV27 and J is TRBJ1-5; D may be TRBD1 (6 bases). Trimming cost V 5 bases and J 6 bases, with 20 bases left between them. This CDR3 has 16 amino acids. Germline V lookup: CDR1 MNHEY, CDR2 SMNVEV (reference sequence). The CDR3 DNA is TGTGCCAGCAGTCCCCGGGACACAGGGTATACTCAGCCCCAGCATTTT. Its translation: CASSPRDTGYTQPQHF.

The J gene is TRBJ2-5, the V gene TRBV10-3, with D possibly called TRBD1 or TRBD2 (5 bases each). Germline assignment: CDR1 ENHRY and CDR2 SYGVKD. The V end was cut by 3 bases, the J end by 5 bases, with 19 bases between. This CDR3 contains 16 residues. CDR3 sequence (DNA): TGTGCCATCAGTGACTCCGAGGGCGCAGGGCAGGAGACCCAGTACTTC. This gives the protein CAISDSEGAGQETQYF.

The CDR3 loop reads CASSQVWPQGHYGYTF. Here the CDR3 DNA reads TGTGCCAGCAGCCAAGTATGGCCACAGGGGCACTATGGCTACACCTTC. This chain joins TRBV3-1 (or the pseudogene TRBV3-2) and TRBJ1-2; TRBD1 matches 7 bases. The CDR3 has 16 amino acids. Germline assignment: CDR1 LGHDT and CDR2 YNNKEL (reference sequence). J was trimmed by 3 bases and V by 1 base; bases with no gene match: 8.

The V call is TRBV27, the J call TRBJ2-2; unclear D gene. This CDR3 region has 14 residues. Germline V gene lookup returns CDR1 MNHEY and CDR2 SMNVEV (reference sequence). V shed 3 bases and J shed 3 bases, with 8 bases lying between them. As DNA, the CDR3 is TGTGCCAGCAGTTTCTCCGGGTACACCGGGGAGCTGTTTTTT. Its translation: CASSFSGYTGELFF.

V is TRBV7-3 and J is TRBJ2-3, with D tentatively TRBD1 or TRBD2 (6 bases each). The CDR3 runs to 15 residues. Germline values: CDR1 SGHTA, CDR2 FQGTGA. Deletions cut 5 bases from V and 6 bases from J, with 18 bases between. The CDR3 region has the DNA TGTGCCAGCAGCCGAGGGGGGCCCCTTGGGGATACGCAGTATTTT. Protein: CASSRGGPLGDTQYF.

The V and J genes are TRBV28 and TRBJ2-7; 9 bases line up with TRBD1. The germline V gene encodes CDR1 MDHEN and CDR2 SYDVKM. The length of the CDR3 is 15 residues. Germline trimming cut 4 bases from V and 5 bases from J; bases unmatched to any gene: 9. In DNA, the CDR3 is TGTGCCAGCAGTTCCCCGGGACAGGGCAACCACGAGCAGTACTTC. Encoded protein: CASSSPGQGNHEQYF. Supplemented by reference TRBV28 and TRBJ2-7, the full variable domain reads DVKVTQSSRYLVKRTGEKVFLECVQDMDHENMFWYRQDPGLGLRLIYFSYDVKMKEKGDIPEGYSVSREKKERFSLILESASTNQTSMYLCASSSPGQGNHEQYFGPGTRLTVT.

The J gene is TRBJ1-2, the V gene TRBV12-5; D is ambiguous. Trimming stripped 1 base from V and 2 bases from J, with 8 bases between. This CDR3 has 14 amino acids. Germline V gene sequence: CDR1 LGHNT, CDR2 FRNRAP. The DNA for the CDR3 is TGTGCTAGTGGTTTGGGTGGAGCAAACTATGGCTACACCTTC. Its translation: CASGLGGANYGYTF.

The chain uses TRBV30 and TRBJ2-1; TRBD2 matches 11 bases. The CDR3 totals 18 residues. Trimming took 2 bases from V and 0 from J; bases not matched to a gene: 9. Germline lookup yields CDR1 GTSNPN and CDR2 SVGIG (reference sequence). CDR3 residues: CAWSRASGRPSSYNEQFF. The CDR3 DNA reads TGTGCCTGGAGTAGGGCTAGCGGGAGGCCGAGCTCCTACAATGAGCAGTTCTTC. The variable domain in full, completed from reference TRBV30 and TRBJ2-1, reads SQTIHQWPATLVQPVGSPLSLECTVEGTSNPNLYWYRQAAGRGLQLLFYSVGIGQISSEVPQNLSASRPQDRQFILSSKKLLLSDSGFYLCAWSRASGRPSSYNEQFFGPGTRLTVL.